This entry lists 11 T cell receptor beta chains sequenced from one sample in a study of early T cells in non-severe SARS-CoV-2 infection. TCRdb independently ran MiXCR on the 5' RACE reads; one entry per CDR3 protein. The data contain tens of thousands of distinct CDR3 sequences, around 13% of them singletons. This material consisted of whole blood, taken at baseline. The receptors originated from an adult who was a healthcare worker with PCR-confirmed SARS-CoV-2 infection or an uninfected control (not recorded which).

This clonotype was seen only a few times. The gene calls are TRBV6-5 and TRBJ1-3; D unclear. Between the trimmed V and J ends, which lost 0 bases and 0 bases, there was a span of 6 bases. Germline V lookup: CDR1 MNHEY, CDR2 SVGAGI. The CDR3 is 15 residues long. The CDR3 reads CASSYSGVSGNTIYF. The CDR3 region has the DNA TGTGCCAGCAGTTACTCTGGGGTCTCTGGAAACACCATATATTTT.

This chain joins TRBV20-1 and TRBJ2-7; 9 bases map to TRBD2. Trimming cost V 0 bases and J 9 bases; bases outside gene matches: 15. The germline gives CDR1 DFQATT, CDR2 SNEGSKA (reference sequence). This CDR3 has 16 amino acids. The CDR3 DNA reads as TGCAGTGCTAGAGAGTTAGCGGGAGCCCAACCTCGGGGGCAGTACTTC. Protein product: CSARELAGAQPRGQYF.

This chain links TRBV28 with TRBJ2-5; 9 positions agree with TRBD2. The CDR3 contains 14 residues. Germline assignment: CDR1 MDHEN and CDR2 SYDVKM. Germline trimming cut 7 bases from V and 2 bases from J; bases unmatched to any gene: 5. The CDR3 nucleotides read TGTGCCAGCAACGTAGCGGGAGCTCAAGAGACCCAGTACTTC. Translated, it gives CASNVAGAQETQYF.

This clonotype was recorded a few times. This chain links TRBV7-7 with TRBJ2-7, with 8 bases lining up with TRBD1. The V gene's germline CDR1 is SSHAT and CDR2 FNYEAQ (reference sequence). The CDR3 is 14 residues long. J lost 3 bases, V lost 5 bases, and 6 bases had no gene match. CDR3 sequence: CASSPWTGYYEQYF. CDR3 nucleotides: TGTGCCAGCAGCCCTTGGACAGGGTACTACGAGCAGTACTTC.

This clonotype came up many times. This chain links TRBV29-1 with TRBJ1-1, with D uncertain. CDR3 length: 13 residues. Germline-derived CDR1 and CDR2 are SQVTM and ANQGSEA. V lost 4 bases and J 0 bases, leaving 9 bases between the germline ends. CDR3 coding DNA: TGCAGCGTTGGAACAGCTTTGAACACTGAAGCTTTCTTT. Translated: CSVGTALNTEAFF.

This clonotype turned up a few times. V usage is TRBV7-2 and J usage is TRBJ2-3; no reliable D call. The CDR3 consists of 13 residues. The germline V gene encodes CDR1 SGHTA and CDR2 FQGNSA. With 4 bases removed from V and 4 bases from J, the gap between germline ends came to 9 bases. The CDR3 region is CASSSSYADTQYF. CDR3 nucleotide sequence: TGTGCCAGCAGCTCGTCATACGCAGATACGCAGTATTTT.

The V gene is TRBV7-9, the J gene TRBJ1-1; TRBD1 might be the D (6 bases). V was cut by 2 bases and J by 5 bases, with 15 bases left in between. Germline CDR1 and CDR2: SEHNR and FQNEAQ (reference sequence). This CDR3 is 15 amino acids long. The CDR3 DNA is TGTGCCAGCAGCTTAAGGGGGGGAGAAAGGACTGAAGCTTTCTTT. Its translation: CASSLRGGERTEAFF. Full variable domain (remainder filled in from reference TRBV7-9 and TRBJ1-1): DTGVSQNPRHKITKRGQNVTFRCDPISEHNRLYWYRQTLGQGPEFLTYFQNEAQLEKSRLLSDRFSAERPKGSFSTLEIQRTEQGDSAMYLCASSLRGGERTEAFFGQGTRLTVV.

The V gene is TRBV7-6, the J gene TRBJ2-6; D gene ambiguous. CDR1 is SGHVS, CDR2 FNYEAQ, per germline. Trimming removed 5 bases at V and 0 bases at J, with 5 bases between. The CDR3 has 14 amino acids. The CDR3 sequence is CASSTFSGANVLTF. The DNA of the CDR3 is TGTGCCAGCAGCACTTTCTCTGGGGCCAACGTCCTGACTTTC.

This clonotype showed up just a few times. CDR3 in amino acids: CSARTDSGANVLTF. CDR3 bases: TGCAGTGCTAGGACGGACTCTGGGGCCAACGTCCTGACTTTC. This sequence joins TRBV20-1 and TRBJ2-6, with D unclear. V was trimmed by 3 bases and J by 0 bases, leaving 6 bases between them. Per germline, CDR1 DFQATT and CDR2 SNEGSKA (reference sequence). This CDR3 region has 14 residues.

The chain recombines TRBV6-6 with TRBJ2-1; D not certain. Germline V CDR1 and CDR2: MNHNY, SVGAGI (reference sequence). The CDR3 is 16 amino acids. V was cut by 4 bases and J by 2 bases, with 15 bases left in between. The CDR3 here is CASSSYSISTYNEQFF. Written as DNA, the CDR3 is TGTGCCAGCAGTTCCTACTCGATCTCAACCTACAATGAGCAGTTCTTC.

This clonotype showed up many times. The germline gene is not matched at one end of the junction; a read error may be the cause. This chain links TRBV18 with TRBJ2-7; D ambiguous. In germline, CDR1 is KGHSH, CDR2 LQKENI. This CDR3 has 14 amino acids. This CDR3 reads CASAQGASTYEQYF. The CDR3 DNA is TGTGCCTCCGCTCAAGGCGCCAGTACCTACGAACAGTACTTC. Based on the CDR3 plus reference TRBV18 and TRBJ2-7, the full variable domain is NAGVMQNPRHLVRRRGQEARLRCSPMKGHSHVYWYRQLPEEGLKFMVYLQKENIIDESGMPKERFSAEFPKEGPSILRIQQVVRGDSAAYFCASAQGASTYEQYFGPGTRLTVT.